A selection of T cell receptor beta chains follows, all from one sample in a study of T cell repertoires in cytomegalovirus infection. Each CDR3 protein gets one entry after TCRdb re-called the reads with MiXCR. Here the sample spans about 400,000 distinct CDR3 sequences, 15% to 20% being singletons. Specimen: PBMCs. These receptors were taken from a human donor in good health (CMV status not recorded). Some clones in this sample may be carry-over from other donors' samples. The CDR3 runs from the conserved cysteine through the conserved F or W. The D gene is left open where the match is weak. Not all rows give a size; the values are once, few, many and, for expanded clones, a class.

J: TRBJ2-1; V: TRBV7-9; size: many; D: -; DNA: TGTGCCAGCAGCTTTAACTGGGTTGAGCAGTTCTTC; CDR3: CASSFNWVEQFF
J: TRBJ2-5; V: TRBV7-8; size: few; D: TRBD2; DNA: TGTGCCAGCAGCTTGGGGTGGCGGGGGTATTCGGAGACCCAGTACTTC; CDR3: CASSLGWRGYSETQYF
J: TRBJ1-2; V: TRBV12-3/TRBV12-4; size: many; D: -; DNA: TGTGCCAGCAGTTTGAGAATCTATGGCTACACCTTC; CDR3: CASSLRIYGYTF
J: TRBJ2-2; V: TRBV12-3/TRBV12-4; size: many; D: -; DNA: TGTGCCAGCAGTTACGTGGGGGGATTTGTTACCGGGGAGCTGTTTTTT; CDR3: CASSYVGGFVTGELFF
J: TRBJ1-1; V: TRBV19; size: few; D: -; DNA: TGTGCCAGTAGTATGGGGGGCTACACTGAAGCTTTCTTT; CDR3: CASSMGGYTEAFF
J: TRBJ2-5; V: TRBV7-9; size: few; D: -; DNA: TGTGCCAGCAGCTCCAAGAGGAGGGGCGAGACCCAGTACTTC; CDR3: CASSSKRRGETQYF
J: TRBJ1-1; V: TRBV12-5; size: few; D: -; DNA: TGTGCTAGTGGTTTGGTAGTCAGTCCCACGGTGGAGACTGAAGCTTTCTTT; CDR3: CASGLVVSPTVETEAFF
J: TRBJ2-1; V: TRBV6-5; size: -; D: TRBD2; DNA: TGTGCCAGCAGTTACGGCGGGAGGGCCTATGAGCAGTTCTTC; CDR3: CASSYGGRAYEQFF
J: TRBJ2-1; V: TRBV19; size: few; D: TRBD2; DNA: TGTGCCAGTAGTACGCGGGGGGGGATAAACAATGAGCAGTTCTTC; CDR3: CASSTRGGINNEQFF
J: TRBJ2-1; V: TRBV7-9; size: many; D: -; DNA: TGTGCCAGCAGCTTAGGGCCCGAGTATTATGAGCAGTTCTTC; CDR3: CASSLGPEYYEQFF
J: TRBJ2-6; V: TRBV5-1; size: few; D: -; DNA: TGCGCCAGCAGCTTAAGACTATCGACGACTGGGGCCAACGTCCTGACTTTC; CDR3: CASSLRLSTTGANVLTF
J: TRBJ2-3; V: TRBV5-1; size: -; D: -; DNA: TGCGCCAGCAGGTGGGGATCGGGCACAGATACGCAGTATTTT; CDR3: CASRWGSGTDTQYF
J: TRBJ2-2; V: TRBV7-9; size: many; D: -; DNA: TGTGCCAGCCTTGTTGGAGAGAACACCGGGGAGCTGTTTTTT; CDR3: CASLVGENTGELFF
J: TRBJ2-7; V: TRBV18; size: few; D: -; DNA: TGTGCCAGCTCACCAGGCGGACGGAACACTAACCCCTACGAGCAGTACTTC; CDR3: CASSPGGRNTNPYEQYF
J: TRBJ1-5; V: TRBV7-2; size: many; D: TRBD1; DNA: TGTGCCAGCAGCTCCATAGGGACAGCCAGTGATCAGCCCCAGCATTTT; CDR3: CASSSIGTASDQPQHF
J: TRBJ1-4; V: TRBV11-2; size: few; D: -; DNA: TGTGCCAGCAGCTTAGAGTTACGAGAAAAACTGTTTTTT; CDR3: CASSLELREKLFF